This T cell receptor beta chain is from a study of cytomegalovirus exposure and HLA in healthy donors. Vbeta (60) and Jbeta (13) primers were used in the PCR. Clones were sequenced by immunoSEQ multiplex PCR, and TCRdb holds only the in-frame ones, with some missing. The sample contains roughly 60,000 clones, 65% to 90% of which appear only once. This CDR3 comprises 16 residues. The germline gives CDR1 LGHNT, CDR2 FRNRAP. The germline V and J ends were trimmed by 1 base and 5 bases, with 18 bases remaining between them. This clonotype was obtained from a man under 40 in good health and CMV-seronegative. Specimen: PBMCs. The chain links TRBV12-5 to TRBJ2-7, with a tentative D call TRBD1 (5 bases). CDR3 loop: CASGLARDRRVDEQYF. The CDR3 nucleotides read TGTGCTAGTGGTTTGGCCCGAGACAGACGGGTGGACGAGCAGTACTTC.